The clone carrying this T cell receptor beta chain came up a few times. Its target is not known. This entry belongs to a study of T cells after yellow fever vaccination. As for the study in general: Fractions with few cells were prepared using SMART-Seq v4 Ultra Low Input.

Generation of TCR cDNA used 5'RACE template switching (which added a universal primer site and UMIs). One entry per CDR3 protein results from TCRdb running MiXCR on the 5' RACE reads. The sample has about 170,000 distinct CDR3 sequences, approximately 10% seen once. Regarding the study as a whole: At about 97% for CD4 and roughly 87% for CD8, most primary-vaccination clones showed up again after the booster. A weaker but faster secondary response was observed, peaking on day 5 versus 15.

This specimen was CD8+ T cells sorted from PBMCs, taken 15 days after the yellow fever booster vaccination. The clonotype comes from a man aged 18 to 29 who received the YFV17D yellow fever vaccine.

In DNA, the CDR3 is TGTGCCAGCAGTTTTTTAGACTACAATGAGCAGTTCTTC. Protein sequence: CASSFLDYNEQFF. The chain combines TRBV12-3 or TRBV12-4 with TRBJ2-1; D gene uncertain. This CDR3 region has 13 residues. V dropped 3 bases and J dropped 3 bases, with 6 bases sitting between them.